Each of the 8 T cell receptor beta chains below was sequenced from the same sample in a study of early T cells in non-severe SARS-CoV-2 infection. TCRdb reprocessed the 5' RACE reads with MiXCR, giving one entry per CDR3 protein. The data contain about 80,000 distinct CDR3 sequences, about 12% of them singletons. Sequences were obtained from whole blood. These TCRs come from an adult who was a healthcare worker with PCR-confirmed SARS-CoV-2 infection or an uninfected control (not recorded which).

This clonotype was counted a few times. The J gene is TRBJ2-3, the V gene TRBV30, with a weak D call TRBD2 (6 bases). The V and J ends lost 4 bases and 3 bases respectively, with 23 bases between them. CDR3 length: 17 residues. Germline lookup yields CDR1 GTSNPN and CDR2 SVGIG (reference sequence). The CDR3 DNA reads TGTGCCTGGAACGAACCGGGACTTCCGAGCCGGACAGATACGCAGTATTTT. The encoded protein is CAWNEPGLPSRTDTQYF.

The sample holds many counts of this clonotype. The CDR3 loop reads CASSPGQGAGWDTEAFF. DNA of the CDR3: TGTGCCAGCAGCCCGGGACAGGGGGCGGGATGGGACACTGAAGCTTTCTTT. The chain is built from TRBV11-2 and TRBJ1-1; TRBD1 agrees at 12 bases. CDR3 length: 17 residues. Trimming cost V 5 bases and J 3 bases; bases outside gene matches: 10. CDR1 is SGHAT and CDR2 is FQNNGV in the germline V gene.

The rearrangement joins TRBV9 to TRBJ2-6, with D possibly TRBD1 on 6 matching bases. This CDR3 is built from 16 residues. Germline lookup yields CDR1 SGDLS and CDR2 YYNGEE. Between the trimmed V and J ends, which lost 4 bases and 0 bases, there was a span of 11 bases. The CDR3 spells CASSPRQDSGANVLTF. The CDR3 region has the DNA TGTGCCAGCAGCCCCCGACAGGACTCTGGGGCCAACGTCCTGACTTTC.

CDR3 sequence reads: CASSLGGNSPLGGYTF. In DNA form, the CDR3 reads TGTGCCAGCAGTTTAGGAGGTAACAGCCCGTTGGGGGGCTACACCTTC. The V gene is TRBV28, the J gene TRBJ1-2; D ambiguous. Germline assignment: CDR1 MDHEN and CDR2 SYDVKM. V lost 2 bases to trimming and J lost 8 bases, with 21 bases between them. This CDR3 contains 16 residues.

This clonotype was seen ten or more times. This chain uses TRBV30 with TRBJ1-2, with D possibly matching TRBD1 (6 bases). Germline V gives CDR1 GTSNPN, CDR2 SVGIG (reference sequence). The V end was cut by 0 bases, the J end by 8 bases, with 19 bases between. The CDR3 is made up of 15 amino acids. The CDR3 protein is CAWSVRDRGRYGYTF. In DNA, the CDR3 is TGTGCCTGGAGTGTAAGAGATAGGGGGAGGTACGGCTACACCTTC.

This chain connects TRBV7-9 to TRBJ1-1; the D is unclear. Germline CDR1 is SEHNR and CDR2 is FQNEAQ (reference sequence). The V end lost 3 bases, the J end lost 6 bases, and 8 bases lay between the germline ends. The CDR3 totals 12 residues. CDR3 loop: CASSLMHSEAFF. In DNA, the CDR3 is TGTGCCAGCAGCTTGATGCACTCTGAAGCTTTCTTT. Drawing the rest from reference TRBV7-9 and TRBJ1-1, the complete variable domain is DTGVSQNPRHKITKRGQNVTFRCDPISEHNRLYWYRQTLGQGPEFLTYFQNEAQLEKSRLLSDRFSAERPKGSFSTLEIQRTEQGDSAMYLCASSLMHSEAFFGQGTRLTVV.

This clonotype was counted ten times or more. The chain has TRBV24-1 and TRBJ2-2; 7 bases are shared with TRBD1. The V gene end was trimmed by 5 bases and the J gene end by 11 bases; junction bases not matched to a gene: 10. Per the germline V gene, CDR1 is KGHDR and CDR2 is SFDVKD. CDR3 length: 14 residues. CDR3 sequence (DNA): TGTGCCACCAGTGGGGGGACAGCCCCCCGAGAGCTGTTTTTT. Protein sequence: CATSGGTAPRELFF.

This clonotype appeared many times. This rearrangement joins TRBV25-1 to TRBJ2-4, with D unclear. Germline assignment: CDR1 MGHDK and CDR2 SYGVNS. V was shortened by 2 bases and J by 1 base, with 12 bases between the two germline ends. This CDR3 contains 16 residues. CDR3 sequence (DNA): TGTGCCAGCAGTGAAGGCGGCTCGAGTGCCAAAAACATTCAGTACTTC. Amino acids: CASSEGGSSAKNIQYF.